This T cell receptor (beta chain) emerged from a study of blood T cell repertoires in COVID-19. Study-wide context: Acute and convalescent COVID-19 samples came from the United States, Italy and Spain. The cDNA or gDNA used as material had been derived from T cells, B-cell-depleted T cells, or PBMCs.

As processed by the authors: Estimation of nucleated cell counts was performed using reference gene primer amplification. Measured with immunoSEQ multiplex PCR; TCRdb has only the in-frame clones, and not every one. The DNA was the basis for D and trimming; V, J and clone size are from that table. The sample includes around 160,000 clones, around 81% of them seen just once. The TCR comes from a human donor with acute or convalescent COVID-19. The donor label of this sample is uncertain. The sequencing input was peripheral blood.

CDR3 amino acids: CASREGLSNQPQHF. In DNA, the CDR3 is TGTGCCAGCAGGGAGGGACTCAGCAATCAGCCCCAGCATTTT. The V call is TRBV2, the J call TRBJ1-5, with D perhaps TRBD1 (5 bases). V lost 6 bases and J 1 base, leaving 10 bases between the germline ends. Per the germline V gene, CDR1 is SNHLY and CDR2 is FYNNEI. The CDR3 length is 14 residues. Looking up the rest from reference TRBV2 and TRBJ1-5 gives the full variable domain: EPEVTQTPSHQVTQMGQEVILRCVPISNHLYFYWYRQILGQKVEFLVSFYNNEISEKSEIFDDQFSVERPDGSNFTLKIRSTKLEDSAMYFCASREGLSNQPQHFGDGTRLSIL.